This is a list of T cell receptor beta chains from one sample in a study of identical twins. TCRdb recomputed calls from the 5' RACE reads with MiXCR, one row per CDR3 protein. The sample records 300,000 to 400,000 distinct CDR3 sequences, approximately 10% being singletons. Sample: naive T cells sorted from blood. The source of these receptors is a woman aged 50 to 65 in good health. CDR3s include the opening cysteine and the closing phenylalanine or tryptophan. A D gene is named only where the DNA matches it firmly. Size values are once, few and many counts, or a class for expanded clones, and some rows have none.

j_call v_call clone_size d_call cdr3_aa cdr3_nt
TRBJ2-1 TRBV14 . TRBD1 CASSQIQGGHEQFF TGTGCCAGCAGCCAAATACAGGGGGGCCACGAGCAGTTCTTC
TRBJ2-5 TRBV15 few . CATQQGTQETQYF TGTGCCACACAACAGGGTACCCAAGAGACCCAGTACTTC
TRBJ2-2 TRBV14 . . CASSPLLQNTGELFF TGTGCCAGCAGTCCTTTATTACAGAACACCGGGGAGCTGTTTTTT
TRBJ2-3 TRBV6-5 few TRBD1 CATPGQGADTQYF TGTGCCACACCGGGACAGGGCGCAGATACGCAGTATTTT
TRBJ2-1 TRBV10-3 . TRBD2 CAIRGLGLANNEQFF TGTGCCATCAGGGGTTTGGGACTAGCGAACAATGAGCAGTTCTTC
TRBJ1-1 TRBV5-6 many . CASSGGRTMNTEAFF TGTGCCAGCAGCGGGGGTCGTACTATGAACACTGAAGCTTTCTTT
TRBJ2-7 TRBV24-1 few TRBD2 CATSITSGEQYF TGTGCCACCAGCATTACTAGCGGCGAGCAGTACTTC
TRBJ2-3 TRBV7-8 . . CASSLWVRGSTSTDTQYF TGTGCCAGCAGCCTTTGGGTGCGTGGATCAACTAGCACAGATACGCAGTATTTT
TRBJ1-1 TRBV10-3 . . CAISDYEGGRPTEAFF TGTGCCATCAGCGATTACGAGGGAGGGCGACCGACTGAAGCTTTCTTT
TRBJ2-3 TRBV12-3/TRBV12-4 few TRBD2 CASSSRLAGGSTDTQYF TGTGCCAGCAGTTCGAGGCTAGCGGGAGGCAGCACAGATACGCAGTATTTT
TRBJ2-1 TRBV4-2 . TRBD2 CASSPSGRGSYNEQFF TGTGCCAGCAGCCCAAGCGGGAGAGGCTCCTACAATGAGCAGTTCTTC
TRBJ2-2 TRBV6-6 . . CASSPGVGELFF TGTGCCAGCAGCCCCGGGGTTGGGGAGCTGTTTTTT
TRBJ1-5 TRBV12-3/TRBV12-4 many TRBD1 CARRDRVCRQPQHF TGTGCAAGACGGGACAGGGTTTGTCGCCAGCCCCAGCATTTT
TRBJ2-7 TRBV24-1 few TRBD2 CATSVEREKGEQYF TGTGCCACCAGTGTGGAGCGGGAGAAGGGCGAGCAGTACTTC
TRBJ2-5 TRBV6-5 . TRBD1 CASSLTGWQETQYF TGTGCCAGCAGTTTGACAGGGTGGCAAGAGACCCAGTACTTC
TRBJ2-2 TRBV5-1 many TRBD1 CASSLLDRAGELFF TGCGCCAGCAGCTTGCTGGACAGGGCCGGGGAGCTGTTTTTT
TRBJ2-7 TRBV5-6 few . CASSSGTPLYEQYF TGTGCCAGCAGCTCCGGGACACCCCTCTACGAGCAGTACTTC
TRBJ2-1 TRBV4-1 many TRBD2 CASSQVSTSGDEQFF TGCGCCAGCAGCCAAGTATCAACTAGCGGCGATGAGCAGTTCTTC
TRBJ2-3 TRBV5-6 . . CASSLGRTLGDTQYF TGTGCCAGCAGCTTAGGCAGGACACTCGGAGATACGCAGTATTTT
TRBJ1-1 TRBV14 many TRBD1 CASSQYRGYRSEAFF TGTGCCAGCAGCCAATACAGGGGATATAGGTCTGAAGCTTTCTTT
TRBJ2-3 TRBV6-5 few . CASRTIRSGRTDTQYF TGTGCCAGCAGAACCATCAGGTCGGGGAGGACAGATACGCAGTATTTT
TRBJ2-1 TRBV11-2 few . CASTTFSSPNNEQFF TGTGCCAGCACAACTTTTAGCTCCCCTAACAATGAGCAGTTCTTC